Listed below are T cell receptor beta chains from one sample, sequenced in a study of T cell responses to AZD1222 COVID-19 vaccine. The data were produced by immunoSEQ multiplex PCR, yet TCRdb's version contains in-frame clones alone and is incomplete. This sample has around 130,000 clones; approximately 86% occur once, and the top ten carry around 5.3%. The sequencing used peripheral blood, collected 28 days after the second AZD1222 dose. Receptor source: an adult who received the AZD1222 COVID-19 vaccine. Both conserved end residues are part of each CDR3. Each record gives: V gene, D gene, J gene, clone size, CDR3 DNA, CDR3 protein. D genes are given only for firm matches. The size field is filled for only some rows; it gives once, few, many or a size class.

TRBV7-8,TRBD1,TRBJ1-5,-,TGTGCCAGCAGCTTCCGGGACAGGGGGTTTGGTCAGCCCCAGCATTTT,CASSFRDRGFGQPQHF
TRBV14,-,TRBJ1-5,once,TGTGCCAGCAGGACTAATCAGCCCCAGCATTTT,CASRTNQPQHF
TRBV9,-,TRBJ1-1,-,TGTGCCAGCAGCGTAGGTATCGGGGTTGAAGCTTTCTTT,CASSVGIGVEAFF
TRBV18,-,TRBJ1-1,-,TGTGCCAGCTCACCTACGACAGCACTTAACACTGAAGCTTTCTTT,CASSPTTALNTEAFF
TRBV5-8,-,TRBJ1-6,-,TGTGCCAGCAGCTCGGACAGTAATAGTTCACCCCTCCACTTT,CASSSDSNSSPLHF
TRBV12-3/TRBV12-4,-,TRBJ1-2,-,TGTGCCAGCAGTCAATACGGGAACTATGGCTACACCTTC,CASSQYGNYGYTF
TRBV2,-,TRBJ1-3,-,TGTGCCAGCAGTGTGGGGGGGCAGCGTGGAAACACCATATATTTT,CASSVGGQRGNTIYF
TRBV7-9,-,TRBJ2-1,-,TGTGCCAGCAGGTTTGGTGGGGGGCGACATGAGCAGTTCTTC,CASRFGGGRHEQFF
TRBV11-2,TRBD1,TRBJ2-7,-,TGTGCCAGCAGCCGGGACAGGCTCCGAACCGCCGAGCAGTACTTC,CASSRDRLRTAEQYF
TRBV28,-,TRBJ2-5,-,TGTGCCAGCAGTTTTTACGGCCAAGAGACCCAGTACTTC,CASSFYGQETQYF
TRBV28,TRBD1,TRBJ1-1,once,TGTGCCAGCAGCCGTTATACAGGGGGGAACACTGAAGCTTTCTTT,CASSRYTGGNTEAFF
TRBV12-1,-,TRBJ2-3,-,TGTGCCAGCAGCTTCCCGGGACTCCTAGGGGATACGCAGTATTTT,CASSFPGLLGDTQYF
TRBV11-2,TRBD1,TRBJ1-1,-,TGTGCCAGCAGCTTAGGAGACAGGGGCTCTGAAGCTTTCTTT,CASSLGDRGSEAFF
TRBV6-5,TRBD1,TRBJ1-1,once,TGTGCCAGCAACCGACAGGGGGCGCATACTGAAGCTTTCTTT,CASNRQGAHTEAFF
TRBV28,TRBD1,TRBJ1-2,-,TGTGCCAGCAGTCCAACCGGGACAGGGGTCTACACAGGCTATGGCTACACCTTC,CASSPTGTGVYTGYGYTF
TRBV19,-,TRBJ2-1,-,TGTGCCAGTAGTATGCTTTCTGAGCAGTTCTTC,CASSMLSEQFF
TRBV5-1,-,TRBJ1-2,-,TGCGCCAGCAGCTTTGGAGGCCGGAGTGGCTACACCTTC,CASSFGGRSGYTF
TRBV10-3,-,TRBJ1-1,-,TGTGCCACCCGATCTGTTACCGGCACTGAAGCTTTCTTT,CATRSVTGTEAFF
TRBV12-3/TRBV12-4,-,TRBJ2-4,-,TGTGCCAGCAGTCCCGCGGACAAAGACATTCAGTACTTC,CASSPADKDIQYF
TRBV10-3,-,TRBJ1-6,-,TGTGCCACCTCAGAGGTGGCGGCACCCCTCCACTTT,CATSEVAAPLHF
TRBV7-8,-,TRBJ1-5,once,TGTGCCAGCAGCTTAGTTTGGGTACAGGGTCTGCAGCCCCAGCATTTT,CASSLVWVQGLQPQHF
TRBV28,-,TRBJ2-3,-,TGTGCCAGCAGTCCGCTACGCACAGATACGCAGTATTTT,CASSPLRTDTQYF
TRBV11-3,-,TRBJ1-2,few,TGTGCCAGCAGCTTAATCGGGGAAGGACCCTCTAACTATGGCTACACCTTC,CASSLIGEGPSNYGYTF
TRBV5-1,-,TRBJ1-2,-,TGCGCCAGCAGCTTGCCGGGGGGCCCTCAAGTCTATGGCTACACCTTC,CASSLPGGPQVYGYTF
TRBV6-6,TRBD1,TRBJ2-7,-,TGTGCCAGCAGGGAAACCGGGACAGTCTACGAGCAGTACTTC,CASRETGTVYEQYF
TRBV5-1,-,TRBJ2-2,-,TGCGCCAGCAGCGAACAGACAATCAAACTAACCGGGGAGCTGTTTTTT,CASSEQTIKLTGELFF
TRBV3-1/TRBV3-2,-,TRBJ1-4,-,TGTGCCAGCAGCCAACGAGGGGGGGTTGAAAAACTGTTTTTT,CASSQRGGVEKLFF
TRBV4-1,TRBD1,TRBJ1-2,-,TGCGCCAGCAGCCAAGGACAGGGGGGGAACTATGGCTACACCTTC,CASSQGQGGNYGYTF
TRBV28,-,TRBJ1-5,once,TGTGCCAGCACTCTAGGGGGGAATAGCAATCAGCCCCAGCATTTT,CASTLGGNSNQPQHF